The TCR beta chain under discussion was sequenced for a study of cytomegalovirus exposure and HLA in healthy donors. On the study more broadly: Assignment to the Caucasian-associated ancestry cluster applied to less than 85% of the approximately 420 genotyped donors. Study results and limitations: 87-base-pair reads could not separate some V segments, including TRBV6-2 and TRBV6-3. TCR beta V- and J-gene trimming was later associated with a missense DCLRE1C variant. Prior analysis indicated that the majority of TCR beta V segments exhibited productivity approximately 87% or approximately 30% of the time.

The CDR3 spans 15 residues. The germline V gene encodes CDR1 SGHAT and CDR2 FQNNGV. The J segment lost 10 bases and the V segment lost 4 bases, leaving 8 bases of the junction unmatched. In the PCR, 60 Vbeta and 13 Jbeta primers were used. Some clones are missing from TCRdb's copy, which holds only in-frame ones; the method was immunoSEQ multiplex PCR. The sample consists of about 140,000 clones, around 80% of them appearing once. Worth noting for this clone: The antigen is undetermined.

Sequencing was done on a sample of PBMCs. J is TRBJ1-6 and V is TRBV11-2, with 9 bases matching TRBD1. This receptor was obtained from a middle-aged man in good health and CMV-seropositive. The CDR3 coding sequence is TGTGCCAGCAGCTCTATACAGGGGGCCGGATCACCCCTCCACTTT. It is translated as CASSSIQGAGSPLHF.